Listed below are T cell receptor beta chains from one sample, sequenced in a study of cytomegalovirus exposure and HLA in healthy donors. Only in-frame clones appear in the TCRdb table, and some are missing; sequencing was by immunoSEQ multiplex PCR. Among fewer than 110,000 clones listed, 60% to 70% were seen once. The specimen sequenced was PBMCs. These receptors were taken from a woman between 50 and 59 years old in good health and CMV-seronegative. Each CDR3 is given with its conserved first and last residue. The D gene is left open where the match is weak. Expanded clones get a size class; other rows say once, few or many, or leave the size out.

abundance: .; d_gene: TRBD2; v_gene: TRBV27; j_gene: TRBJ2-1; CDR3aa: CASISLEGLAHNEQFF; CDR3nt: TGTGCCAGCATTAGTTTAGAGGGACTAGCCCACAATGAGCAGTTCTTC
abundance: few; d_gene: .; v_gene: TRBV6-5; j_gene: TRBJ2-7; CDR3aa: CASSRGSNTAWYF; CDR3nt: TGTGCCAGCAGTAGGGGAAGTAATACCGCGTGGTACTTC
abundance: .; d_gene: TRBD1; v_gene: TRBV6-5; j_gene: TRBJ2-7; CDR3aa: CASSWGQGLYEQYF; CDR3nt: TGTGCCAGCAGTTGGGGACAGGGCTTGTACGAGCAGTACTTC
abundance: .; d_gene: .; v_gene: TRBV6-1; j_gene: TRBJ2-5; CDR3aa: CASNPVGSLETQYF; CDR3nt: TGTGCCAGCAATCCGGTCGGGTCGCTGGAGACCCAGTACTTC
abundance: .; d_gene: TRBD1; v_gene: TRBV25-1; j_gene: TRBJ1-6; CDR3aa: CASTTDRRRSYNSPLHF; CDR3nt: TGTGCCAGCACGACGGACAGGAGACGCTCCTATAATTCACCCCTCCACTTT
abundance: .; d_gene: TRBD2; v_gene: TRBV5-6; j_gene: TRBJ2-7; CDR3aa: CASSRLAGGTYEQYF; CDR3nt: TGTGCCAGCAGCCGACTAGCGGGAGGTACCTACGAGCAGTACTTC
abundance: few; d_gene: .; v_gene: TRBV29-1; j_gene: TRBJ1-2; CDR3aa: CSVTGGTEYGYTF; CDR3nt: TGCAGCGTCACCGGGGGGACGGAGTATGGCTACACCTTC
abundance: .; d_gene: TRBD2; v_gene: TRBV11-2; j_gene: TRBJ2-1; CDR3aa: CASSLGGAGASYNEQFF; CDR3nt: TGTGCCAGCAGCTTAGGTGGAGCGGGGGCCTCCTACAATGAGCAGTTCTTC
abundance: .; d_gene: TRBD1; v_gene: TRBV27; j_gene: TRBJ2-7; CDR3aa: CASRSNSDRSSWEQYF; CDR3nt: TGTGCCAGCCGCTCAAATTCGGACAGGTCTTCGTGGGAGCAGTACTTC
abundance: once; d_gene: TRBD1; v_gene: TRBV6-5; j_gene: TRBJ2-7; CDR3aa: CASSLQGGEQYF; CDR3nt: TGTGCCAGCAGTTTACAGGGGGGCGAGCAGTACTTC
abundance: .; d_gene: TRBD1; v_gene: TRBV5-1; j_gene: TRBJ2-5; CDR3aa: CASSLGTGNQETQYF; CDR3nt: TGCGCCAGCAGCCTTGGGACAGGGAATCAAGAGACCCAGTACTTC
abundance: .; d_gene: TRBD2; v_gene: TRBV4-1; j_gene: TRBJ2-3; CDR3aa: CASSQEWVAGDTDTQYF; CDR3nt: TGCGCCAGCAGCCAAGAATGGGTAGCGGGCGATACAGATACGCAGTATTTT
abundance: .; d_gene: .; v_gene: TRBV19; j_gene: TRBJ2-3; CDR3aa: CASSMARTSTDTQYF; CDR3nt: TGTGCCAGTAGTATGGCCCGGACTAGCACAGATACGCAGTATTTT
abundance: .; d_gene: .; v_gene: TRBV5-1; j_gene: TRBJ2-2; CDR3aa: CASSLALRGANTGELFF; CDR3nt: TGCGCCAGCAGCTTGGCGCTCAGGGGGGCGAACACCGGGGAGCTGTTTTTT
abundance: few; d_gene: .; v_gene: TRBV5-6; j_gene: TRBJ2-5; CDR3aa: CASSLGAGRETQYF; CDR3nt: TGTGCCAGCAGCTTGGGGGCGGGCCGAGAGACCCAGTACTTC
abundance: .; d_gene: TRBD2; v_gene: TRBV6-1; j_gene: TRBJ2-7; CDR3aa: CASSGRTSGAYEQYF; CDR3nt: TGTGCCAGCAGTGGGCGAACTAGCGGGGCCTACGAGCAGTACTTC
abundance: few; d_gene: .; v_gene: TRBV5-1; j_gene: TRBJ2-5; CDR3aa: CASTLATGHGRDGQYF; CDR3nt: TGCGCCAGCACCTTGGCCACGGGACACGGTAGAGATGGCCAGTACTTC
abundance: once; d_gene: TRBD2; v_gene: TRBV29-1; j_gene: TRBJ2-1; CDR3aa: CSVEDPTSGMSNEQFF; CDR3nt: TGCAGCGTTGAAGACCCAACTAGCGGGATGTCCAATGAGCAGTTCTTC
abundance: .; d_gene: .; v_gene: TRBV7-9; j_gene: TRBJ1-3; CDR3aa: CASSSQGFIGNTIYF; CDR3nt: TGTGCCAGCAGCTCACAGGGATTCATTGGAAACACCATATATTTT
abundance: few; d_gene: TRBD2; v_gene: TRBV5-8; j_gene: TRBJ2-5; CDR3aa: CASSLRLAGYGETQYF; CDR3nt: TGTGCCAGCAGCCTCAGACTAGCGGGCTACGGGGAGACCCAGTACTTC
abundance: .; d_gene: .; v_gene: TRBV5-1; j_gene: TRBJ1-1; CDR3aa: CASSLPGAPEAFF; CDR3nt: TGCGCCAGCAGCTTGCCGGGAGCCCCTGAAGCTTTCTTT
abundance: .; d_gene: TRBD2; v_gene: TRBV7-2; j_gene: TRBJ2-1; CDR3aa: CASSRNIMLAGVEQFF; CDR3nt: TGTGCCAGCAGCCGAAACATCATGCTGGCGGGAGTAGAGCAGTTCTTC
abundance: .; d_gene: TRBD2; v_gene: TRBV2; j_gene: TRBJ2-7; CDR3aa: CASSSGLDEQYF; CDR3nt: TGTGCCAGCAGTTCGGGACTAGACGAGCAGTACTTC
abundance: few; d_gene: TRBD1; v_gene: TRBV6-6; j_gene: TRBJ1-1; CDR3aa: CASSYSGQGRPAFF; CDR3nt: TGTGCCAGCAGTTACTCGGGACAGGGGAGACCAGCTTTCTTT
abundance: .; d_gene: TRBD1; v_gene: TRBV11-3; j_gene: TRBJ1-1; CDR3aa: CASSQTGSTEAFF; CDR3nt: TGTGCCAGCAGCCAGACAGGGTCCACTGAAGCTTTCTTT
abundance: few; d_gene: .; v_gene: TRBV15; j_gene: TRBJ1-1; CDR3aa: CATSRDRLNTEAFF; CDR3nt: TGTGCCACCAGCAGAGATCGGTTGAACACTGAAGCTTTCTTT
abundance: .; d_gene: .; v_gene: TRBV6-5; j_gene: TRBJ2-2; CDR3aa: CASSYGGYTGELFF; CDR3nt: TGTGCCAGCAGTTACGGCGGCTACACCGGGGAGCTGTTTTTT
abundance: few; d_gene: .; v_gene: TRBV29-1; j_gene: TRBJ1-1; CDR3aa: CSVGGTRNTEAFF; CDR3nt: TGCAGCGTTGGGGGGACACGGAACACTGAAGCTTTCTTT
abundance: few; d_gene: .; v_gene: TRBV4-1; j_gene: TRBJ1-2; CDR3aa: CASSQDVRANYGYTF; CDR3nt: TGCGCCAGCAGCCAAGATGTCAGGGCAAACTATGGCTACACCTTC
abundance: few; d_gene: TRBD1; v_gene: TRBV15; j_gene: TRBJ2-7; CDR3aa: CATSRGQGVHEQYF; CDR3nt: TGTGCCACCAGCAGAGGACAGGGAGTCCACGAGCAGTACTTC
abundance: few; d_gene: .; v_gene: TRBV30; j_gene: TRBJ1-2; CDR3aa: CAWSGVTYGYTF; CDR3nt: TGTGCCTGGTCTGGAGTGACCTATGGCTACACCTTC
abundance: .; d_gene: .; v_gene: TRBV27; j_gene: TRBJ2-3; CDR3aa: CASSRDSTDTQYF; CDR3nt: TGTGCCAGCAGTCGGGACTCTACAGATACGCAGTATTTT
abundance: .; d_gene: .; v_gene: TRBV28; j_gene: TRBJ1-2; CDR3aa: CASSATSLSYGYTF; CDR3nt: TGTGCCAGCAGTGCGACTTCCCTCAGCTATGGCTACACCTTC
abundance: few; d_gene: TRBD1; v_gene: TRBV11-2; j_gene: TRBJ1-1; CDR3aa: CASRYRGPEAFF; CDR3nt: TGTGCCAGCAGGTACAGGGGTCCTGAAGCTTTCTTT